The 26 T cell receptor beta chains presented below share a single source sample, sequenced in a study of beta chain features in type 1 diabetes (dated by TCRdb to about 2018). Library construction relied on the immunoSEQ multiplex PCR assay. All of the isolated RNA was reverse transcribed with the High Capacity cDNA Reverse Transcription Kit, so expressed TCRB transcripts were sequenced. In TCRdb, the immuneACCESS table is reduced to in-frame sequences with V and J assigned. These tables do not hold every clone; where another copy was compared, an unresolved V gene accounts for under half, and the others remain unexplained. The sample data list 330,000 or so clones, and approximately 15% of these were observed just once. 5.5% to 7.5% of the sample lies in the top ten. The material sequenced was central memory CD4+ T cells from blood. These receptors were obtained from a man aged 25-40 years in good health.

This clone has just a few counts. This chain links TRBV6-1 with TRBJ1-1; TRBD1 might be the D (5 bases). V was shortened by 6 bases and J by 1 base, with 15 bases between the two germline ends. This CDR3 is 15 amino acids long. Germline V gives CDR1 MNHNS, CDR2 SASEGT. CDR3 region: CASRPGGRSNTEAFF. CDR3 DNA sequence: TGTGCCAGCAGGCCCGGGGGACGGTCGAACACTGAAGCTTTCTTT.

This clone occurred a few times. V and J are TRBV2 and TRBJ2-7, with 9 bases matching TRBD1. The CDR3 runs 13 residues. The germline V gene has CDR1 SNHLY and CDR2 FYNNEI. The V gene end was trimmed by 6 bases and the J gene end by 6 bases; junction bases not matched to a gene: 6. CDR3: CASSAGTGFEQYF. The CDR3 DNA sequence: TGTGCCAGCAGCGCCGGGACAGGGTTCGAGCAGTACTTC.

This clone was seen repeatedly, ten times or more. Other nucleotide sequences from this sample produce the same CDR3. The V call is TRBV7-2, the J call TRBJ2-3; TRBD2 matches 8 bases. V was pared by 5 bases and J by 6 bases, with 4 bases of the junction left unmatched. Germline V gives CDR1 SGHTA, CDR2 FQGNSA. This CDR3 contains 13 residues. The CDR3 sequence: CASSLREGDTQYF. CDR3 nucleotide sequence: TGTGCCAGCAGCCTACGGGAGGGGGATACGCAGTATTTT.

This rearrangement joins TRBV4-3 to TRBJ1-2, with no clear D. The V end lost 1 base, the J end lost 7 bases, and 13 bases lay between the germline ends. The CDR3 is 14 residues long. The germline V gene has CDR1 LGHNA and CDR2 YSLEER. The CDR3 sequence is CASSQGNLGIGYTF. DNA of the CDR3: TGCGCCAGCAGCCAAGGGAACCTTGGGATTGGCTACACCTTC.

Here the CDR3 DNA reads TGCGCCAGCAGCCAAGAGCTCAGTCGTGACACCGGGGAGCTGTTTTTT. Translated: CASSQELSRDTGELFF. V gene TRBV4-3 combines with J gene TRBJ2-2; D unresolved. The CDR3 runs 16 residues. V was trimmed by 0 bases and J by 3 bases, leaving 11 bases between them. Looked up from germline, CDR1 is LGHNA and CDR2 is YSLEER.

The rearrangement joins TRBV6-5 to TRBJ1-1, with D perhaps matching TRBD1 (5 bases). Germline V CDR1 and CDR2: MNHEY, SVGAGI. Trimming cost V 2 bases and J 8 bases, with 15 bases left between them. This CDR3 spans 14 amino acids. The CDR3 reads CASSYNSGAGEAFF. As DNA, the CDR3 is TGTGCCAGCAGTTACAACTCCGGGGCAGGCGAAGCTTTCTTT.

The CDR3 here is CASSYSFQGNTGELFF. CDR3 nucleotide sequence: TGTGCCAGCAGTTACTCCTTCCAGGGGAACACCGGGGAGCTGTTTTTT. The chain combines TRBV6-5 with TRBJ2-2; D possibly corresponds to TRBD1 (5 bases). The germline gives CDR1 MNHEY, CDR2 SVGAGI. This CDR3 region has 16 residues. Trimming shortened V by 0 bases and J by 1 base, and 9 bases separated the two germline ends.

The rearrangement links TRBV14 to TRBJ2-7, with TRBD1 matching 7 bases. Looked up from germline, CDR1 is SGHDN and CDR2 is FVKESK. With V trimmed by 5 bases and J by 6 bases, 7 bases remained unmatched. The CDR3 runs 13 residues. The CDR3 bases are TGTGCCAGCAGCAGACAGGGAACGGGCGAGCAGTACTTC. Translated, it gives CASSRQGTGEQYF.

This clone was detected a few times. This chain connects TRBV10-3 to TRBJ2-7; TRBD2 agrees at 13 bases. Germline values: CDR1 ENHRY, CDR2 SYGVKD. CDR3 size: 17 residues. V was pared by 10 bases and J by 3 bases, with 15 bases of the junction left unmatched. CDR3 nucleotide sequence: TGTGCCAGCAGCCGCGGACTAGCGGGAGATGGCTACTACGAGCAGTACGTC. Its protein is CASSRGLAGDGYYEQYV.

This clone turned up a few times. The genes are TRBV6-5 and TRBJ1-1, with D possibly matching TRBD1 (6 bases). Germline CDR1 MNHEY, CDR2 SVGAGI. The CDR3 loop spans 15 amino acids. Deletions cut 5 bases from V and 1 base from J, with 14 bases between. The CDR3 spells CASSRVGARNTEAFF. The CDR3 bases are TGTGCCAGCAGTCGAGTGGGGGCGCGGAACACTGAAGCTTTCTTT.

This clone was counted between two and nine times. The CDR3 loop reads CASSFEGGQPQHF. Written as DNA, the CDR3 is TGCGCCAGCAGCTTTGAGGGCGGCCAGCCCCAGCATTTT. The rearrangement links TRBV5-1 to TRBJ1-5; D gene uncertain. V lost 2 bases and J 7 bases, leaving 10 bases between the germline ends. Germline CDR1 and CDR2: SGHRS and YFSETQ. The CDR3 has 13 residues. Combining the CDR3 with reference TRBV5-1 and TRBJ1-5 gives the whole variable domain KAGVTQTPRYLIKTRGQQVTLSCSPISGHRSVSWYQQTPGQGLQFLFEYFSETQRNKGNFPGRFSGRQFSNSRSEMNVSTLELGDSALYLCASSFEGGQPQHFGDGTRLSIL.

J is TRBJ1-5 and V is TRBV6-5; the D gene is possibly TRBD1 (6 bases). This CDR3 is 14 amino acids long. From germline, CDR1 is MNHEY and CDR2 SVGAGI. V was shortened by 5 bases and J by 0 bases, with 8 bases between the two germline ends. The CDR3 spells CASSPDSSNQPQHF. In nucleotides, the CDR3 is TGTGCCAGCAGTCCGGACAGTAGCAATCAGCCCCAGCATTTT.

In DNA, the CDR3 is TGTGCCATCAGTGAGTCGTTTTCCACGGGGTCTCCGGAGCAGTACGTC. As protein: CAISESFSTGSPEQYV. The chain links TRBV10-3 to TRBJ2-7; maybe TRBD2 (5 bases). The germline V and J ends were trimmed by 0 bases and 7 bases, with 19 bases remaining between them. Germline assignment: CDR1 ENHRY and CDR2 SYGVKD. The CDR3 covers 16 residues.

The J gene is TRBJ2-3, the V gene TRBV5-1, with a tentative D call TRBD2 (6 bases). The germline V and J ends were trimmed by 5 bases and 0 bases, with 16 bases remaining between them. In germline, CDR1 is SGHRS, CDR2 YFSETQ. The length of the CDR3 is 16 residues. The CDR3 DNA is TGCGCCAGCAGTTTTGCTGCGGGATCTAGCACAGATACGCAGTATTTT. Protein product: CASSFAAGSSTDTQYF.

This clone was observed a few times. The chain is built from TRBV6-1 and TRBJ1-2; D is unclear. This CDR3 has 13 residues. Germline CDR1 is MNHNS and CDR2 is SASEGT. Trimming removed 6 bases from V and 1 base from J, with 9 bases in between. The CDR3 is CASSQTVNYGYTF. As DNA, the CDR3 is TGTGCCAGCAGCCAGACGGTTAACTATGGCTACACCTTC.

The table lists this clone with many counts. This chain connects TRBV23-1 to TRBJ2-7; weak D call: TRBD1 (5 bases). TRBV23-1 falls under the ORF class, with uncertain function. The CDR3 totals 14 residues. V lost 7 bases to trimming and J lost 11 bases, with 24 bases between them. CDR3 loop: CASTSADSRALEYV. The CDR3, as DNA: TGCGCCAGCACGTCCGCTGACAGTCGCGCTTTGGAGTACGTC.

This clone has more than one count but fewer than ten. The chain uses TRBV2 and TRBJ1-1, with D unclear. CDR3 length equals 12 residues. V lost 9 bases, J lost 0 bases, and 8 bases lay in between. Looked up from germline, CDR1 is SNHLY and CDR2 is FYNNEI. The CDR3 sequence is CASDQMNTEAFF. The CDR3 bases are TGTGCCAGTGACCAGATGAACACTGAAGCTTTCTTT.

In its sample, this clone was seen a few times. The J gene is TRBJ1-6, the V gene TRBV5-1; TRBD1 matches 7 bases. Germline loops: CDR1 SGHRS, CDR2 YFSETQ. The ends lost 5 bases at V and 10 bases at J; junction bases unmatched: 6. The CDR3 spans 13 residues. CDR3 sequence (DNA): TGCGCCAGCAGATGGGGGGACAGATCACCCCTCCACTTT. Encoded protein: CASRWGDRSPLHF.

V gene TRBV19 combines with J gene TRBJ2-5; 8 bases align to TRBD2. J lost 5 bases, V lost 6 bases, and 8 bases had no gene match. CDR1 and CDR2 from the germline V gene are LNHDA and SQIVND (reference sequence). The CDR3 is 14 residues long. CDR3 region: CASSGGAFGETQYF. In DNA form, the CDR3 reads TGTGCCAGTAGCGGGGGGGCCTTCGGTGAGACCCAGTACTTC.

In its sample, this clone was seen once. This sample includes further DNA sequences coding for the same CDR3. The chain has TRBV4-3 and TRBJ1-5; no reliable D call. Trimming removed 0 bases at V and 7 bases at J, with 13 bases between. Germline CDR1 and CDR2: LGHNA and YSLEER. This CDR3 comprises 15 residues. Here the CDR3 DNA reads TGCGCCAGCAGCCAAGATATTTTTGGGGAGCAGCCCCAGCATTTT. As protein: CASSQDIFGEQPQHF.

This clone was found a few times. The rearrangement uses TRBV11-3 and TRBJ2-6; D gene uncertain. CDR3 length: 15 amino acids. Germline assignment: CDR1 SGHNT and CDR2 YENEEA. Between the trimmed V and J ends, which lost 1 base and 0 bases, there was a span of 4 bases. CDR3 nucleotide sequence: TGTGCCAGCAGCTTAGGTGGCTCTGGGGCCAACGTCCTGACTTTC. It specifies CASSLGGSGANVLTF.

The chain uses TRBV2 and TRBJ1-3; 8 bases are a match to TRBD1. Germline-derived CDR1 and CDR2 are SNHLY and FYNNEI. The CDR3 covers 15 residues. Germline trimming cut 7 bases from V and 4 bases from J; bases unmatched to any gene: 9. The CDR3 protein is CASKGTGGNGNTIYF. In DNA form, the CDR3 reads TGTGCCAGCAAAGGGACAGGAGGGAACGGAAACACCATATATTTT.

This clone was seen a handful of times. The CDR3 DNA reads as TGTGCCAGCAGGGGACAGGGAACAAGAAGCTCCTACGAGCAGTACGTC. Its protein product is CASRGQGTRSSYEQYV. The rearrangement links TRBV2 to TRBJ2-7, with 9 bases that match TRBD1. J lost 0 bases, V lost 6 bases, and 9 bases had no gene match. Germline V CDR1 and CDR2: SNHLY, FYNNEI. CDR3 length: 16 residues.

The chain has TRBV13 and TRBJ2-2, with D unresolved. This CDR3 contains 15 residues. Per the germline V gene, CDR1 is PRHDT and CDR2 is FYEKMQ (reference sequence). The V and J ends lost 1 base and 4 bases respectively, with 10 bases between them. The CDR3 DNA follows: TGTGCCAGCAGCTTAGACTTTCTCCCCACCGGGGAGCTGTTTTTT. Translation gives CASSLDFLPTGELFF. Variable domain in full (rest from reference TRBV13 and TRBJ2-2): AAGVIQSPRHLIKEKRETATLKCYPIPRHDTVYWYQQGPGQDPQFLISFYEKMQSDKGSIPDRFSAQQFSDYHSELNMSSLELGDSALYFCASSLDFLPTGELFFGEGSRLTVL.

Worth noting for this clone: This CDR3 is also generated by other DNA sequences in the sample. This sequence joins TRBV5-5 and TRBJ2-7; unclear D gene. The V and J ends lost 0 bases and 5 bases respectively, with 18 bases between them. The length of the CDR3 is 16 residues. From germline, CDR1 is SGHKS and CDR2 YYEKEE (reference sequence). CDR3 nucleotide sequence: TGTGCCAGCAGCTTGGGGCAACTGAGGTGGTACGACGAGCAGTACTTC. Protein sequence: CASSLGQLRWYDEQYF.

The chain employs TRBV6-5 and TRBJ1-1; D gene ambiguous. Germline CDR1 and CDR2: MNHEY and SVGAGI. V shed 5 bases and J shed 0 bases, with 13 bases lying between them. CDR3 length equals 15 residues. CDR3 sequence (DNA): TGTGCCAGCAGTCCCCCGGGTTTCATGAACACTGAAGCTTTCTTT. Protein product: CASSPPGFMNTEAFF.